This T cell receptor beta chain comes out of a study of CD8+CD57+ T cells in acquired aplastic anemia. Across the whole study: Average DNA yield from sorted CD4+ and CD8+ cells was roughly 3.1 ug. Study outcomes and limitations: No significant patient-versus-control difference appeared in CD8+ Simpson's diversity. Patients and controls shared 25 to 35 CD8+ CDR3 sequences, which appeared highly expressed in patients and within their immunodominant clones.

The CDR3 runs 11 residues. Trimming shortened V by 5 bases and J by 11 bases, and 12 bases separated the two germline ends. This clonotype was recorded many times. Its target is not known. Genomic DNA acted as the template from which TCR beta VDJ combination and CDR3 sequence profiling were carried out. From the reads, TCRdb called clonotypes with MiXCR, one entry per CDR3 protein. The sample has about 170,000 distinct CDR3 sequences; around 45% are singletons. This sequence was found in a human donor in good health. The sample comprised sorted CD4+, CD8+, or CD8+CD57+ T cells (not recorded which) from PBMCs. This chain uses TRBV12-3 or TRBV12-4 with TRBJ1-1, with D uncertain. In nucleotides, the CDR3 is TGTGCCAGCAGTCGTGGGCCGTGGGCTTTCTTT. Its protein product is CASSRGPWAFF.